The next 7 T cell receptor beta chains were all read from a single sample in a study of blood T cell repertoires in COVID-19. Measured with immunoSEQ multiplex PCR; TCRdb has only the in-frame clones, and not every one. The table lists 150,000 to 190,000 clones, around 84% of them singletons. Sequences were obtained from peripheral blood. Source of these receptors: a woman aged 55-70 years with COVID-19, enrolled during active disease.

The chain is built from TRBV18 and TRBJ1-2, with a possible D match to TRBD1 (6 bases). Germline CDR1 KGHSH, CDR2 LQKENI. The CDR3 is 16 residues long. V gave up 2 bases and J gave up 6 bases, with 19 bases separating them. The CDR3 loop reads CASSPISGVRTDGYTF. CDR3 DNA: TGTGCCAGCTCACCAATATCAGGGGTCAGGACGGATGGCTACACCTTC.

The chain employs TRBV5-6 and TRBJ2-1; D call uncertain. Germline V lookup: CDR1 SGHDT, CDR2 YYEEEE. V lost 0 bases to trimming and J lost 0 bases, with 13 bases between them. The CDR3 is 17 amino acids. The CDR3: CASSLAVVRISYNEQFF. For the CDR3, the DNA is TGTGCCAGCAGCTTGGCGGTCGTCCGCATCTCCTACAATGAGCAGTTCTTC.

The chain is built from TRBV3-1 (or the pseudogene TRBV3-2) and TRBJ1-2, with TRBD1 as a possible D gene (5 bases). The CDR3 is made up of 14 amino acids. The germline CDR1 and CDR2 sequences are LGHDT and YNNKEL (reference sequence). Trimming removed 0 bases from V and 4 bases from J, with 9 bases in between. CDR3 loop: CASSQEQGTYGYTF. The CDR3 DNA reads TGTGCCAGCAGCCAAGAGCAGGGTACCTATGGCTACACCTTC.

The rearrangement uses TRBV5-1 and TRBJ2-5; D is undetermined. The V and J ends lost 0 bases and 4 bases respectively, with 7 bases between them. CDR1 and CDR2 (germline): SGHRS, YFSETQ. The CDR3 is 13 amino acids. The CDR3 region has the DNA TGCGCCAGCAGCTTGGGAGGTTCAGAGACCCAGTACTTC. Its protein is CASSLGGSETQYF. Complete variable domain (other parts from reference TRBV5-1 and TRBJ2-5): KAGVTQTPRYLIKTRGQQVTLSCSPISGHRSVSWYQQTPGQGLQFLFEYFSETQRNKGNFPGRFSGRQFSNSRSEMNVSTLELGDSALYLCASSLGGSETQYFGPGTRLLVL.

The genes are TRBV3-1 (or the pseudogene TRBV3-2) and TRBJ1-2; D is perhaps TRBD1 (6 bases). Trimming shortened V by 4 bases and J by 8 bases, and 17 bases separated the two germline ends. CDR1 and CDR2 (germline): LGHDT, YNNKEL (reference sequence). This CDR3 is 14 amino acids long. The CDR3 sequence is CASSLRDTLEGYTF. The CDR3 DNA follows: TGTGCCAGCAGCCTCCGGGACACTCTGGAGGGCTACACCTTC.

The chain uses TRBV5-8 and TRBJ1-2, with a possible D match to TRBD1 (5 bases). The CDR3 is 14 amino acids. V dropped 2 bases and J dropped 4 bases, with 12 bases sitting between them. The germline CDR1 and CDR2 sequences are SGHTS and YDEGEE. In DNA form, the CDR3 reads TGTGCCAGCAGCTTACAGGATAATCTCTATGGCTACACCTTC. It yields the protein CASSLQDNLYGYTF.

V is TRBV6-6 and J is TRBJ1-1; D uncertain. With 5 bases removed from V and 1 base from J, the gap between germline ends came to 20 bases. CDR1 is MNHNY and CDR2 is SVGAGI in the germline V gene (reference sequence). This CDR3 comprises 17 residues. Written as DNA, the CDR3 is TGTGCCAGCAGTCCTCTAGTGAGTACGCGCGCGAACACTGAAGCTTTCTTT. Its translation is CASSPLVSTRANTEAFF.